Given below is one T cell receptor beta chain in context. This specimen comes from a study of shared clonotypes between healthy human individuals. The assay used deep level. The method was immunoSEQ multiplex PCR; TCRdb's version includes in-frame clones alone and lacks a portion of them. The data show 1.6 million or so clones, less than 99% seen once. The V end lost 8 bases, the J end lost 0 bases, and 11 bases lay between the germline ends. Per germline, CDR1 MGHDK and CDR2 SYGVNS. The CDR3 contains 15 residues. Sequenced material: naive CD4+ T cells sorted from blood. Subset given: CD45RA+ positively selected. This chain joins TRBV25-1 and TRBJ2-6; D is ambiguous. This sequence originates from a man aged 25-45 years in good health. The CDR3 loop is CASASGNSGANVLTF. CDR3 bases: TGTGCCAGCGCTTCTGGGAACTCTGGGGCCAACGTCCTGACTTTC.